The clone carrying this TCR beta chain was seen only a few times. Its antigen remains unknown. Other DNA sequences from this sample encode an identical CDR3 as well. The data stem from a study of regulatory dendritic cells for organ transplantation. TCRdb's copy holds only in-frame clones and misses some; the assay was immunoSEQ multiplex PCR. Here the sample spans 7,700 or so clones, about 70% being singletons. Allogeneic regulatory or mature dendritic cells were co-cultured for 5 days with CFSE-labeled sorted T cells at 1:10. Sequencing used memory CD4+ T cells from blood cultured with dendritic cells. Described subset: CD45RO+ memory T cells. This TCR was recovered from a human donor in good health.

The CDR3 nucleotides read TGTGCCAGCAGCCAATCGGGGCAGGGAAATCAGCCCCAGCATTTT. This gives the protein CASSQSGQGNQPQHF. The chain links TRBV16 to TRBJ1-5; maybe TRBD1 (5 bases). The CDR3 contains 15 residues. V was shortened by 0 bases and J by 4 bases, with 10 bases between the two germline ends. Germline lookup yields CDR1 KGHSY and CDR2 FQNENV. The full variable domain, rest sourced from reference TRBV16 and TRBJ1-5, is GEEVAQTPKHLVRGEGQKAKLYCAPIKGHSYVFWYQQVLKNEFKFLISFQNENVFDETGMPKERFSAKCLPNSPCSLEIQATKLEDSAVYFCASSQSGQGNQPQHFGDGTRLSIL.